This T cell receptor beta chain is drawn from a study of monozygotic twins with inflammatory bowel disease (dated by TCRdb to between 2017 and 2020). As for the study more broadly: The complete study included approximately 30 monozygotic twin pairs: 19 IBD-discordant Danish pairs and nine German pairs, of which four were IBD-concordant and five were IBD-discordant. Each individual had, on average, about 151 000 unique TCRalpha sequences and 181 000 unique TCRbeta sequences available for analysis. The search for disease-associated traits relied mainly on comparing, within discordant pairs, IBD patients with their genetically identical healthy co-twins.

Libraries were built with 5' RACE. For each TCR library, approximately 3,700 ng of total RNA was used. cDNA was synthesized with SMARTScribe reverse transcriptase in eight separate reactions per sample. Unique molecular identifiers containing a 6-nucleotide sample barcode were introduced through template switching during cDNA synthesis. TCRalpha and TCRbeta cDNA was amplified by two nested PCRs of about 15 and 9 cycles, with bead purification after each PCR. Before amplification, the cDNA was both treated with uracil DNA-glycosylase and purified with the QIAquick PCR purification kit. The second PCR added Illumina TruSeq-compatible adapters along with sample-specific barcodes. Library quality and concentration were checked on TapeStation and Qubit, and libraries were pooled at 5 ng each. The pooled libraries were sequenced with 2 x 100 bp reads and custom sequencing primers on an Illumina HiSeq2500 single-index Rapid Run. Turning to the authors' computational methods: MiGEC version 1.2.6 was used for UMI-based consensus assembly to correct PCR and sequencing errors. V(D)J alignment, clonotype assembly and CDR3 extraction were performed with MiXCR version 2.1.1. To normalise gene usage, clonotype sharing and MAIT/NKT TCR abundance, the analysis used the top 1000, 10 000 and 20 000 clonotypes per sample. Diversity was computed as the inverse Simpson index with the vegan R package after downsampling to 27 000 UMIs. Statistical testing used paired Mann-Whitney U tests on the discordant twin pairs and applied Benjamini-Hochberg correction for multiple testing. The reads underwent TCRdb reprocessing, giving one record for each CDR3 protein sequence and no DNA. TCRdb, not the authors, supplied the V and J calls. This sample's listing comprises about 160,000 distinct CDR3 sequences. The ten biggest clones cover 2.8% of the sample.

The germline V gene sets CDR1 to MNHNS and CDR2 to SASEGT. Taken from cysteine to phenylalanine, the CDR3 has 16 residues. The coding DNA is unavailable. On this clonotype itself: The antigen it recognizes is unknown.

A roughly 2.7 ml peripheral blood sample was drawn into PAXgene tubes per donor and stored at -80°C. Without T cell sorting, total RNA was isolated from whole blood using the PAXgene blood miRNA kit on an automated QIAcube. Peripheral blood from monozygotic twin pairs, either concordant or discordant for inflammatory bowel disease, underwent deep TCRalpha and TCRbeta repertoire profiling that used unique molecular barcoding. Smoking habits were recorded for all twin pairs, and each individual was classified as a current, former or never smoker. Overall study outcomes, separate from this receptor: No single strong signal or clonotype linked to IBD turned up in the results, so the idea that one exists was not supported. Compared with healthy twins, IBD patients shared fewer clonotypes with other individuals, and the difference was most pronounced in patients with signs of disease activity. The analysis was unable to tell apart different T cell subtypes. Repertoire similarity did not differ between concordant and discordant twins, possibly due to limited statistical power. Because patients received different immunosuppressive treatments, the repertoires may have picked up extra background noise and variability between individuals. A decrease in TCRbeta repertoire diversity, as measured by inverse Simpson index, was observed in IBD patients compared with their healthy co-twins.

This sequence originates from a human donor with ulcerative colitis or Crohn's disease, or a healthy co-twin of an affected twin (not recorded which). The receptor chain draws on TRBV6-1 and TRBJ2-7; the TRBD2 assignment by TCRdb is unverifiable without DNA. Input material: blood. The CDR3 region: CASSFQDGGLSYEQYF.